Listed here are 26 T cell receptor beta chains from one sample, sequenced in a study of blood T cell repertoires in COVID-19. Generated by immunoSEQ multiplex PCR, the TCRdb table keeps only in-frame clones and is missing some. Of around 260,000 clones listed, over 75% are singletons. The sample comprised peripheral blood. All receptors derive from a woman aged 50 to 60 with acute or convalescent COVID-19.

V usage is TRBV19 and J usage is TRBJ2-7; 7 bases match TRBD1. Germline V lookup: CDR1 LNHDA, CDR2 SQIVND (reference sequence). The CDR3 is made up of 14 amino acids. V was clipped by 6 bases and J by 2 bases; unmatched bases: 7. The CDR3 sequence is CASRGRGGPYEQYF. As DNA, the CDR3 is TGTGCCAGTAGAGGGCGAGGGGGCCCCTACGAGCAGTACTTC.

The CDR3 nucleotides read TGTGCCAGCAGTGTCCCGGACTGGCATGGGACCGGGGAGCTGTTTTTT. As protein: CASSVPDWHGTGELFF. V gene TRBV6-4 combines with J gene TRBJ2-2; TRBD2 is a possible D gene (5 bases). V was clipped by 4 bases and J by 5 bases, with 17 bases between them. CDR1 is MRHNA and CDR2 is SNTAGT in the germline V gene. The CDR3 contains 16 residues.

Remarks on this clone: At one of its ends the junction is not consistent with the germline gene, which may arise from a read error. This sequence joins TRBV29-1 and TRBJ2-7; D not certain. The V gene's germline CDR1 is SQVTM and CDR2 ANQGSEA. The CDR3 totals 12 residues. The CDR3 DNA follows: TGCAGCGTTAAAGATTACTCCTACGAGCAGTACTTC. Its translation is CSVKDYSYEQYF.

The chain links TRBV11-2 to TRBJ1-1; D perhaps matches TRBD1 (5 bases). Trimming stripped 5 bases from V and 0 bases from J, with 10 bases between. This CDR3 comprises 14 residues. In germline, CDR1 is SGHAT, CDR2 FQNNGV. CDR3 sequence: CASSKQDLNTEAFF. The DNA of the CDR3 is TGTGCCAGCAGCAAACAGGACCTGAACACTGAAGCTTTCTTT.

The V gene is TRBV9, the J gene TRBJ1-1; weak D call: TRBD1 (6 bases). This CDR3 comprises 16 residues. CDR1 is SGDLS and CDR2 is YYNGEE in the germline V gene. Trimming shortened V by 4 bases and J by 4 bases, and 20 bases separated the two germline ends. DNA of the CDR3: TGTGCCAGCAGCCCCGGACAGTTCGTCCGGGGCACTGAAGCTTTCTTT. Its translation: CASSPGQFVRGTEAFF.

The gene calls are TRBV2 and TRBJ1-2; possibly TRBD1 for D (5 bases). Per germline, CDR1 SNHLY and CDR2 FYNNEI. Trimming left V 5 bases short and J 0 bases short, with 10 bases between. This CDR3 has 14 amino acids. DNA of the CDR3: TGTGCCAGCAGTTTTACGGGGGCTAACTATGGCTACACCTTC. Translating it yields CASSFTGANYGYTF.

The chain links TRBV7-9 to TRBJ1-1, with a tentative D call TRBD1 (6 bases). The CDR3 loop spans 14 amino acids. V lost 5 bases, J lost 7 bases, and 17 bases lay in between. CDR1 SEHNR and CDR2 FQNEAQ come from the germline V gene (reference sequence). The CDR3 DNA sequence: TGTGCCAGCAGCGTCAGTCAGGGGATGGGTGAAGCTTTCTTT. This gives the protein CASSVSQGMGEAFF.

The sample holds one count of this clone. V is TRBV6-6 and J is TRBJ1-6, with 7 bases that match TRBD1. Germline V gives CDR1 MNHNY, CDR2 SVGAGI (reference sequence). V shed 8 bases, J shed 0 bases, and the junction held 7 bases outside the gene matches. The CDR3 covers 16 residues. The CDR3 is CASRGQRSSYNSPLHF. The CDR3 DNA is TGTGCCAGCCGGGGACAGCGGAGCTCCTATAATTCACCCCTCCACTTT.

The chain couples TRBV2 to TRBJ1-4; TRBD1 agrees at 7 bases. CDR1 and CDR2 from the germline V gene are SNHLY and FYNNEI. V gave up 4 bases and J gave up 7 bases; unmatched junction bases: 6. The CDR3 runs to 14 residues. Here the CDR3 reads CASSAQGVSEKLFF. The CDR3 DNA follows: TGTGCCAGCAGTGCCCAGGGGGTCAGTGAAAAACTGTTTTTT.

This clone has a single count. This rearrangement joins TRBV27 to TRBJ2-3; tentatively, D is TRBD2 (5 bases). CDR1 and CDR2 from the germline V gene are MNHEY and SMNVEV (reference sequence). The CDR3 contains 14 residues. Trimming took off 4 bases at V and 4 bases at J, with 12 bases between the two ends. CDR3 DNA: TGTGCCAGCAGTTCCCCCGGGGTGGCAGATACGCAGTATTTT. It codes for CASSSPGVADTQYF.

As to this clone: Germline and junction disagree at one end, which may indicate a read error. The rearrangement uses TRBV6-2 or TRBV6-3 and TRBJ2-7; a weak D match, TRBD2 (6 bases). This CDR3 contains 14 residues. Germline-derived CDR1 and CDR2 are MNHEY and SVGEGT. The CDR3 region is CASSYVIAAGSTHF. Written as DNA, the CDR3 is TGTGCCAGCAGTTACGTCATAGCGGCGGGCAGTACTCACTTC.

The chain links TRBV6-5 to TRBJ1-5; D remains unclear. The CDR3 has 16 residues. V lost 4 bases, J lost 7 bases, and 20 bases lay in between. Germline assignment: CDR1 MNHEY and CDR2 SVGAGI. The CDR3 reads CASSWGGSPPAQPQHF. The CDR3, as DNA: TGTGCCAGCAGTTGGGGAGGGTCACCGCCGGCGCAGCCCCAGCATTTT.

Only one count was recorded for this clone. The chain uses TRBV4-2 and TRBJ1-5, with D perhaps matching TRBD1 (6 bases). The CDR3 contains 17 residues. Per the germline V gene, CDR1 is LGHNA and CDR2 is YNFKEQ. V lost 4 bases and J 2 bases, leaving 18 bases between the germline ends. CDR3 coding DNA: TGTGCCAGCAGCCCTAGAACAGGGCCTATGGGCAATCAGCCCCAGCATTTT. Protein: CASSPRTGPMGNQPQHF.

The V and J genes are TRBV5-1 and TRBJ2-1; TRBD2 might be the D (5 bases). The V gene lost 3 bases and the J gene lost 8 bases, with 12 bases spanning the gap. The germline CDR1 and CDR2 sequences are SGHRS and YFSETQ. This CDR3 has 13 residues. In DNA form, the CDR3 reads TGCGCCAGCAGCTCGAGGGCCCGGGATGAGCAGTTCTTC. Translated, it gives CASSSRARDEQFF.

The J gene is TRBJ1-5, the V gene TRBV21-1; the table's D call, TRBD1, has no DNA check behind it. TRBV21-1 counts as a pseudogene. The CDR3 is 16 residues long. The DNA of the CDR3 is TGTGCCAGCTTTGAAACTGCCCGGACAGGCAATCAGCCCCAGCATTTT. Amino acid sequence: CASFETARTGNQPQHF.

This sequence joins TRBV27 and TRBJ1-5, with D perhaps TRBD1 (5 bases). The V end lost 8 bases, the J end lost 0 bases, and 14 bases lay between the germline ends. Germline V gene lookup returns CDR1 MNHEY and CDR2 SMNVEV (reference sequence). This CDR3 spans 15 amino acids. DNA of the CDR3: TGTGCCAGCGGTCTGACAGCTTATAGCAATCAGCCCCAGCATTTT. Translated, it gives CASGLTAYSNQPQHF.

The rearrangement joins TRBV6-2 or TRBV6-3 to TRBJ2-7; 12 positions agree with TRBD2. The germline V gene has CDR1 MNHEY and CDR2 SVGEGT. The CDR3 runs 14 residues. J lost 6 bases, V lost 5 bases, and 5 bases had no gene match. The CDR3 loop reads CASSQTSGRGEQYF. For the CDR3, the DNA is TGTGCCAGCAGTCAGACTAGCGGGAGAGGCGAGCAGTACTTC.

This sequence joins TRBV21-1 and TRBJ1-1; TRBD1 is taken as the D call from the table, unchecked against the DNA. TRBV21-1 counts as a pseudogene. The CDR3 is 17 amino acids. CDR3 loop: CASSKQGGMGLNTEAFF. CDR3 DNA sequence: TGTGCCAGCAGCAAGCAGGGGGGAATGGGGTTGAACACTGAAGCTTTCTTT.

With respect to this clone: The junction shows a germline mismatch at one end, possibly a read error. This chain connects TRBV27 to TRBJ1-1; D remains unclear. The germline V gene has CDR1 MNHEY and CDR2 SMNVEV (reference sequence). CDR3 size: 12 residues. The CDR3 is CASSPIKDQVIF. CDR3 in DNA: TGTGCCAGCAGTCCAATCAAAGACCAGGTGATTTTT.

The chain is built from TRBV7-3 and TRBJ2-1, with 8 nucleotides matching TRBD2. Per the germline V gene, CDR1 is SGHTA and CDR2 is FQGTGA. Germline trimming cut 5 bases from V and 10 bases from J; bases unmatched to any gene: 7. This CDR3 contains 13 residues. The CDR3 here is CASSPPASGEQFF. DNA for the CDR3: TGTGCCAGCAGCCCCCCCGCTAGCGGGGAGCAGTTCTTC.

Here the CDR3 reads CASTAGAGYGYTF. The DNA for the CDR3 is TGTGCCAGCACAGCAGGGGCGGGCTATGGCTACACCTTC. The genes are TRBV6-5 and TRBJ1-2; TRBD1 might be the D (6 bases). The CDR3 is 13 residues long. V lost 7 bases to trimming and J lost 4 bases, with 13 bases between them. Germline V CDR1 and CDR2: MNHEY, SVGAGI.

V usage is TRBV7-2 and J usage is TRBJ2-5, with 12 bases aligning to TRBD2. J gave up 6 bases and V 4 bases, and 3 bases lay outside the gene matches. Per germline, CDR1 SGHTA and CDR2 FQGNSA. This CDR3 is 14 amino acids long. CDR3 DNA: TGTGCCAGCAGCTCGACTAGCGGGAGCCAGACCCAGTACTTC. This encodes CASSSTSGSQTQYF.

The chain joins TRBV7-3 to TRBJ2-1; 9 nucleotides line up with TRBD2. The CDR3 spans 15 residues. Germline lookup yields CDR1 SGHTA and CDR2 FQGTGA. Trimming cost V 5 bases and J 2 bases; bases outside gene matches: 4. CDR3 DNA: TGTGCCAGCAGCGAAGCTAGCGGGACCTACAATGAGCAGTTCTTC. It specifies CASSEASGTYNEQFF.

In DNA, the CDR3 is TGTGCCACCAGCAGCGCCCAAACTAGCGCCTCCTACAATGAGCAGTTCTTC. Amino acids: CATSSAQTSASYNEQFF. The chain links TRBV15 to TRBJ2-1; 7 nucleotides match TRBD2. The CDR3 is 17 amino acids. V shed 3 bases, J shed 0 bases, and the junction held 8 bases outside the gene matches. Germline V CDR1 and CDR2: LNHNV, YYDKDF (reference sequence).

In its sample, this clone was seen once. The CDR3 nucleotides read TGCAGCGTTGGCGGGAGGCAGAGAGAGACCCAGTACTTC. Encoded protein: CSVGGRQRETQYF. The gene calls are TRBV29-1 and TRBJ2-5; TRBD2 agrees at 8 bases. Per the germline V gene, CDR1 is SQVTM and CDR2 is ANQGSEA. The V gene end was trimmed by 4 bases and the J gene end by 4 bases; junction bases not matched to a gene: 5. This CDR3 is 13 amino acids long.

This chain links TRBV28 with TRBJ2-7; TRBD2 agrees at 9 bases. The CDR3 sequence is 15 residues long. CDR1 is MDHEN and CDR2 is SYDVKM in the germline V gene. With V trimmed by 7 bases and J by 3 bases, 10 bases remained unmatched. The CDR3 protein is CASTLGLAGLYEQYF. The CDR3 nucleotides are TGTGCCAGCACCCTTGGGCTAGCGGGACTCTACGAGCAGTACTTC.